This entry lists 17 T cell receptor beta chains sequenced from one sample in a study of memory CD4+ T cells and cytomegalovirus serostatus. Sequencing used immunoSEQ multiplex PCR; TCRdb keeps in-frame clones, though not all of them. Here the sample spans 85,000 to 100,000 clones, about four fifths being singletons. Single viable CD3+CD4+CD8-CD45RO+ cells were sorted as the memory CD4+ T cells. Sequencing used memory CD4+ T cells from blood. The receptors were gathered from an adult in good health and CMV-seropositive.

In this sample, this clone turned up a few times. This chain connects TRBV1 to TRBJ1-1; the D call TRBD1 from the table was never checked on the DNA. TRBV1 is shown as a pseudogene. The length of the CDR3 is 16 residues. CDR3 residues: CTSSQQPRTGGCEAFF. The DNA of the CDR3 is TGCACCAGCAGCCAACAACCTAGGACAGGGGGGTGTGAAGCTTTCTTT.

The DNA of the CDR3 is TGTGCCAGCAGTCCTCCCAGAGGATCGGTTGGCTACACCTTC. It translates to CASSPPRGSVGYTF. This chain uses TRBV2 with TRBJ1-2; D unclear. V dropped 5 bases and J dropped 7 bases, with 17 bases sitting between them. Germline CDR1 is SNHLY and CDR2 is FYNNEI. This CDR3 spans 14 amino acids.

CDR3 DNA sequence: TGTGCCAGCAGCCAAGATATTGCCCTAGGAAACACCGGGGAGCTGTTTTTT. Its protein is CASSQDIALGNTGELFF. The V gene is TRBV4-2, the J gene TRBJ2-2; D is unclear. The CDR3 length is 17 residues. Germline-derived CDR1 and CDR2 are LGHNA and YNFKEQ. V was shortened by 0 bases and J by 2 bases, with 13 bases between the two germline ends.

The genes are TRBV7-9 and TRBJ1-3; a possible D gene is TRBD1 (6 bases). CDR3 length equals 15 residues. Trimming pared 5 bases from V and 0 bases from J, leaving 11 bases between. Germline assignment: CDR1 SEHNR and CDR2 FQNEAQ (reference sequence). This CDR3 reads CASSPRTVSGNTIYF. The CDR3 coding sequence is TGTGCCAGCAGCCCCCGGACAGTCTCTGGAAACACCATATATTTT.

The rearrangement uses TRBV5-1 and TRBJ2-3, with D uncertain. The CDR3 contains 17 residues. Trimming pared 2 bases from V and 3 bases from J, leaving 19 bases between. The germline V gene has CDR1 SGHRS and CDR2 YFSETQ. In DNA, the CDR3 is TGCGCCAGCAGCTTCTCCCCGAGGACGTTGGGGACAGATACGCAGTATTTT. Amino acids: CASSFSPRTLGTDTQYF.

The genes are TRBV29-1 and TRBJ2-3; 8 bases match TRBD2. In germline, CDR1 is SQVTM, CDR2 ANQGSEA. The J segment lost 3 bases and the V segment lost 6 bases, leaving 8 bases of the junction unmatched. The CDR3 contains 14 residues. CDR3 sequence: CSVAQRERTDTQYF. CDR3 nucleotide sequence: TGCAGCGTAGCTCAGCGGGAGAGAACAGATACGCAGTATTTT.

The V and J genes are TRBV28 and TRBJ2-7; possible D gene TRBD1, 6 bases. CDR1 MDHEN and CDR2 SYDVKM come from the germline V gene. With 6 bases removed from V and 3 bases from J, the gap between germline ends came to 15 bases. The CDR3 extends over 14 amino acids. CDR3 protein: CASRPGDRLYEQYF. The DNA for the CDR3 is TGTGCCAGCAGGCCCGGCGACAGGCTCTACGAGCAGTACTTC. The variable domain in full, with the rest retrieved from reference TRBV28 and TRBJ2-7, is DVKVTQSSRYLVKRTGEKVFLECVQDMDHENMFWYRQDPGLGLRLIYFSYDVKMKEKGDIPEGYSVSREKKERFSLILESASTNQTSMYLCASRPGDRLYEQYFGPGTRLTVT.

This clone was found once. J is TRBJ2-7 and V is TRBV6-1; D is possibly TRBD2 (5 bases). Between the trimmed V and J ends, which lost 6 bases and 6 bases, there was a span of 12 bases. The CDR3 totals 12 residues. The germline V gene encodes CDR1 MNHNS and CDR2 SASEGT. The CDR3 DNA follows: TGTGCCAGCAGGGGGAGTTCACGCGAGCAGTACTTC. Its protein product is CASRGSSREQYF.

This chain links TRBV9 with TRBJ2-7; a possible D gene is TRBD2 (8 bases). The germline CDR1 and CDR2 sequences are SGDLS and YYNGEE. The CDR3 is 14 residues long. Deletions cut 3 bases from V and 3 bases from J, with 13 bases between. The CDR3, as DNA: TGTGCCAGCAGCGCAGCGGGGGACAGCTACGAGCAGTACTTC. Translation gives CASSAAGDSYEQYF.

This clone was seen just once. V gene TRBV27 combines with J gene TRBJ2-3; D is perhaps TRBD1 or TRBD2 (5 bases each). Deletions cut 3 bases from V and 2 bases from J, with 12 bases between. The CDR3 spans 15 residues. Germline values: CDR1 MNHEY, CDR2 SMNVEV (reference sequence). The DNA of the CDR3 is TGTGCCAGCAGTTTCAGAGGGGTTTACACAGATACGCAGTATTTT. Protein: CASSFRGVYTDTQYF.

The V and J genes are TRBV7-3 and TRBJ2-3; no firm D call. The V end was cut by 5 bases, the J end by 5 bases, with 17 bases between. Germline CDR1 SGHTA, CDR2 FQGTGA. The CDR3 totals 15 residues. The CDR3 bases are TGTGCCAGCAGCCCGACCGCGCACCCTAGAGATACGCAGTATTTT. Amino acid sequence: CASSPTAHPRDTQYF.

The CDR3 DNA reads as TGTGCCAGCAGTGACCAGGGCACTAGCGGGAGGGCCTACAATGAGCAGTTCTTC. This gives the protein CASSDQGTSGRAYNEQFF. This chain joins TRBV6-1 and TRBJ2-1; 13 positions agree with TRBD2. CDR3 length equals 18 residues. The V segment lost 3 bases and the J segment 2 bases; nucleotides outside the gene matches: 7. Germline V gene data show CDR1 as MNHNS and CDR2 as SASEGT.

The chain couples TRBV19 to TRBJ1-5; a possible D gene is TRBD1 (6 bases). Looked up from germline, CDR1 is LNHDA and CDR2 is SQIVND (reference sequence). CDR3 length: 15 amino acids. Trimming removed 3 bases from V and 1 base from J, with 10 bases in between. CDR3 in amino acids: CASSMVRGSNQPQHF. In nucleotides, the CDR3 is TGTGCCAGTAGTATGGTCAGGGGAAGCAATCAGCCCCAGCATTTT.

The V call is TRBV6-4, the J call TRBJ2-3; the D gene is possibly TRBD1 (5 bases). The CDR3 totals 14 residues. Germline-derived CDR1 and CDR2 are MRHNA and SNTAGT. Between the trimmed V and J ends, which lost 4 bases and 2 bases, there was a span of 10 bases. The CDR3 spells CASSVDRNTDTQYF. In nucleotides, the CDR3 is TGTGCCAGCAGTGTAGACAGAAACACAGATACGCAGTATTTT.

The V gene is TRBV29-1, the J gene TRBJ1-2; D remains unclear. Germline V lookup: CDR1 SQVTM, CDR2 ANQGSEA. CDR3 length: 14 residues. V gave up 0 bases and J gave up 2 bases, with 10 bases separating them. The chain's CDR3 is CSVEERWQNYGYTF. As DNA, the CDR3 is TGCAGCGTTGAAGAAAGGTGGCAGAACTATGGCTACACCTTC.

This chain joins TRBV9 and TRBJ1-3, with D perhaps TRBD1 (5 bases). The CDR3 sequence is 17 residues long. Trimming removed 0 bases from V and 0 bases from J, with 13 bases in between. The germline V gene encodes CDR1 SGDLS and CDR2 YYNGEE. CDR3 nucleotide sequence: TGTGCCAGCAGCGTAGCTTGGGGGGGATCCTCTGGAAACACCATATATTTT. This gives the protein CASSVAWGGSSGNTIYF.

This chain links TRBV6-5 with TRBJ2-7; D is unresolved. Germline CDR1 MNHEY, CDR2 SVGAGI. Trimming shortened V by 2 bases and J by 3 bases, and 14 bases separated the two germline ends. The CDR3 runs 15 residues. CDR3 protein: CASSYAPSNDYEQYF. CDR3 in DNA: TGTGCCAGCAGTTACGCCCCTAGTAACGACTACGAGCAGTACTTC.